This paragraph reports one T cell receptor beta chain. The data derive from a study of OX40 agonist ivuxolimab in advanced cancers. The CDR3 has 18 residues. CDR1 and CDR2 from the germline V gene are SGHKS and YYEKEE (reference sequence). The J segment lost 1 base and the V segment lost 0 bases, leaving 5 bases of the junction unmatched. Clones were read by immunoSEQ multiplex PCR, and TCRdb kept only the in-frame ones, dropping some. The sample shows nearly 55,000 clones, 84% of them seen only once. The chain is built from TRBV5-5 and TRBJ1-4, with 11 bases fitting TRBD1. This TCR derives from an adult with an advanced solid tumor such as melanoma, head and neck, liver or kidney cancer. Source: CD4+ or CD8+ T cells sorted from blood, taken in a trial of the OX40 agonist ivuxolimab. CDR3 in DNA: TGTGCCAGCAGCTTGGGGACAGGGGGCTTCGGAACTAATGAAAAACTGTTTTTT. It codes for CASSLGTGGFGTNEKLFF.